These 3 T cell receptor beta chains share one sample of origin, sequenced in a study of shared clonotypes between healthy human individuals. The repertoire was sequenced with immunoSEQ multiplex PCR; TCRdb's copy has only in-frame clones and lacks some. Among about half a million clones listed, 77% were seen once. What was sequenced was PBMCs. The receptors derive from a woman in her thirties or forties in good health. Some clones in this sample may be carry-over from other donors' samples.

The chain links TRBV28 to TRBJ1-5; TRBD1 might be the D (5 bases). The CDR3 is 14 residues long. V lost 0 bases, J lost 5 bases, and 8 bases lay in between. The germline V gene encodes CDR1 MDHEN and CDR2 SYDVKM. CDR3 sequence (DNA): TGTGCCAGCAGTTTATGGGGGGACGATCAGCCCCAGCATTTT. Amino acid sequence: CASSLWGDDQPQHF.

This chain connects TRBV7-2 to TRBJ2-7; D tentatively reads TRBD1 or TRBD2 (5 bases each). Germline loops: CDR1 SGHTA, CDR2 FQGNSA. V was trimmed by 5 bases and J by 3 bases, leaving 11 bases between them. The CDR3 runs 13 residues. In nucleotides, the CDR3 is TGTGCCAGCAGCCCGGGACCGAACTACGAGCAGTACTTC. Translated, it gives CASSPGPNYEQYF. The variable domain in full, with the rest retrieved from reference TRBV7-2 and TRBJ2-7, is GAGVSQSPSNKVTEKGKDVELRCDPISGHTALYWYRQSLGQGLEFLIYFQGNSAPDKSGLPSDRFSAERTGGSVSTLTIQRTQQEDSAVYLCASSPGPNYEQYFGPGTRLTVT.

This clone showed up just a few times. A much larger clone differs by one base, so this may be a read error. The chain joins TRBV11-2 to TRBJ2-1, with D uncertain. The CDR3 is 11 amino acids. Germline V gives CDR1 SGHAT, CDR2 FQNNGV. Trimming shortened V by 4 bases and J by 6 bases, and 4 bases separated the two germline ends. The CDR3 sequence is CASSSFNEQFF. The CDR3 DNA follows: TGTGCCAGCAGCTCTTTCAATGAGCAGTTCTTC.